The 27 T cell receptor beta chains given below trace back to one sample, sequenced in a study of cytomegalovirus exposure and HLA in healthy donors. The PCR was carried out with 60 Vbeta primers and 13 Jbeta primers. Clones were sequenced by immunoSEQ multiplex PCR, and TCRdb holds only the in-frame ones, with some missing. The sample has approximately 110,000 clones, over 60% seen once; the top ten hold approximately 4.4%. Sequencing input: PBMCs. These receptors were taken from a man aged 30 to 39 in good health and CMV-seropositive.

The chain is built from TRBV29-1 and TRBJ1-5; the D gene is possibly TRBD1 (6 bases). CDR1 SQVTM and CDR2 ANQGSEA come from the germline V gene. This CDR3 region has 13 residues. The germline V and J ends were trimmed by 4 bases and 5 bases, with 12 bases remaining between them. CDR3 in amino acids: CSVAGGLDQPQHF. CDR3 sequence (DNA): TGCAGCGTTGCCGGGGGGCTGGATCAGCCCCAGCATTTT.

This clone has just a few counts. The rearrangement links TRBV6-4 to TRBJ1-1, with TRBD1 identical over 8 bases. V trimming: 6 bases; J trimming: 4 bases; junction bases outside the gene matches: 4. This CDR3 contains 13 residues. Germline V gives CDR1 MRHNA, CDR2 SNTAGT. CDR3 coding DNA: TGTGCCAGCAGGGGGGACAGGTCCACTGAAGCTTTCTTT. The encoded protein is CASRGDRSTEAFF.

This chain connects TRBV6-5 to TRBJ2-7; the match to TRBD2 covers 10 bases. Germline V gene data show CDR1 as MNHEY and CDR2 as SVGAGI. Trimming cost V 0 bases and J 5 bases; bases outside gene matches: 4. The CDR3 runs 15 residues. CDR3 coding DNA: TGTGCCAGCAGTTACTCGACTAGCGGGCGACACGAGCAGTACTTC. Its protein product is CASSYSTSGRHEQYF.

The chain links TRBV28 to TRBJ1-3; D uncertain. Germline V gene lookup returns CDR1 MDHEN and CDR2 SYDVKM. The ends were cut back, 7 bases at V and 0 bases at J, with 7 bases in the middle. This CDR3 contains 13 residues. The DNA for the CDR3 is TGTGCCAGCAATGAGGACTCTGGAAACACCATATATTTT. Amino acids: CASNEDSGNTIYF.

The chain links TRBV4-1 to TRBJ2-3; maybe TRBD1 (5 bases). CDR3 length: 14 residues. Germline assignment: CDR1 MGHRA and CDR2 YSYEKL. V was cut by 4 bases and J by 4 bases, with 12 bases left in between. CDR3 sequence: CASSPQGPPDTQYF. The CDR3 region has the DNA TGCGCCAGCAGCCCTCAGGGTCCCCCAGATACGCAGTATTTT.

The J gene is TRBJ2-5, the V gene TRBV20-1; 8 bases line up with TRBD2. J was trimmed by 11 bases and V by 5 bases; bases with no gene match: 7. CDR1 and CDR2 from the germline V gene are DFQATT and SNEGSKA (reference sequence). CDR3 length equals 11 residues. CDR3 DNA sequence: TGCAGTGCTCGGACGGAGCGGGAGCAGTACTTC. Residues: CSARTEREQYF.

V gene TRBV5-4 combines with J gene TRBJ1-1; 9 nucleotides agree with TRBD1. J lost 7 bases, V lost 2 bases, and 9 bases had no gene match. In germline, CDR1 is SGHNT, CDR2 YYREEE (reference sequence). This CDR3 is built from 15 residues. CDR3 in amino acids: CASSFGTGLNNEAFF. The CDR3 coding sequence is TGTGCCAGCAGCTTCGGGACAGGGTTGAATAATGAAGCTTTCTTT.

This rearrangement joins TRBV11-2 to TRBJ1-2; 7 bases are shared with TRBD1. CDR1 is SGHAT, CDR2 FQNNGV, per germline. The CDR3 covers 16 residues. The J segment lost 8 bases and the V segment lost 5 bases, leaving 17 bases of the junction unmatched. CDR3 nucleotides: TGTGCCAGCAGCCCCCGACTCGGACAGGATCGTTGGGGCTACACCTTC. Translated, it gives CASSPRLGQDRWGYTF.

This clone was found a few times. The gene calls are TRBV30 and TRBJ1-2, with TRBD1 matching 8 bases. CDR1 and CDR2 (germline): GTSNPN, SVGIG (reference sequence). The CDR3 covers 13 residues. Unmatched junction bases numbered 4, after V lost 1 base and J lost 6 bases. CDR3 nucleotide sequence: TGTGCCTGGAGTGGCCCGACAGGGGATGGCTACACCTTC. Translated: CAWSGPTGDGYTF.

This chain joins TRBV21-1 and TRBJ1-4; the D call TRBD1 from the table was never checked on the DNA. TRBV21-1 is a recognized pseudogene. This CDR3 has 17 amino acids. The CDR3 DNA reads TGTGCCAGCAGCTCATGCCCCCAGGGGGCGGCTAATGAAAAACTGTTTTTT. Protein sequence: CASSSCPQGAANEKLFF.

The chain recombines TRBV4-1 with TRBJ2-1, with 7 nucleotides matching TRBD1. Germline trimming cut 4 bases from V and 2 bases from J; bases unmatched to any gene: 8. Germline V lookup: CDR1 MGHRA, CDR2 YSYEKL. The CDR3 sequence is 16 residues long. The CDR3 loop reads CASSRRTGDPYNEQFF. In nucleotides, the CDR3 is TGCGCCAGCAGCCGACGAACAGGGGATCCCTACAATGAGCAGTTCTTC.

The chain combines TRBV5-1 with TRBJ1-2; D possibly corresponds to TRBD1 (6 bases). This CDR3 spans 14 amino acids. Germline V lookup: CDR1 SGHRS, CDR2 YFSETQ. V was pared by 4 bases and J by 8 bases, with 18 bases between. DNA of the CDR3: TGCGCCAGCAGCATCGGGACACCCCAGGGGGGCTACACCTTC. As protein: CASSIGTPQGGYTF.

V usage is TRBV10-2 and J usage is TRBJ2-4; TRBD1 matches 10 bases. V lost 2 bases and J lost 8; bases outside the gene matches: 12. Germline V gene sequence: CDR1 WSHSY, CDR2 SAAADI. CDR3 length equals 17 residues. The CDR3 is CASSEDSGTGEWDIQYF. Here the CDR3 DNA reads TGCGCCAGCAGTGAGGACTCTGGGACAGGGGAGTGGGACATTCAGTACTTC.

The chain recombines TRBV7-2 with TRBJ1-6; 7 bases fit TRBD1. The CDR3 runs 15 residues. With V trimmed by 5 bases and J by 7 bases, 8 bases remained unmatched. From germline, CDR1 is SGHTA and CDR2 FQGNSA. The CDR3 reads CASSHQTGNNSPLHF. Here the CDR3 DNA reads TGTGCCAGCAGCCACCAGACAGGGAACAATTCACCCCTCCACTTT.

J is TRBJ1-2 and V is TRBV4-1; no firm D call. The germline CDR1 and CDR2 sequences are MGHRA and YSYEKL. The CDR3 spans 15 residues. Trimming removed 0 bases at V and 1 base at J, with 9 bases between. The CDR3 bases are TGCGCCAGCAGCCAAGATTGGAGGAATAACTATGGCTACACCTTC. This encodes CASSQDWRNNYGYTF.

In its sample, this clone was seen a few times. This chain uses TRBV2 with TRBJ1-5, with a weak D call TRBD1 (5 bases). V shed 8 bases and J shed 9 bases, with 17 bases lying between them. The CDR3 runs 13 residues. Germline CDR1 SNHLY, CDR2 FYNNEI. This chain's CDR3 is CASGSRGPGPQHF. CDR3 in DNA: TGTGCCAGCGGAAGTAGGGGTCCAGGGCCCCAGCATTTT. Drawing the rest from reference TRBV2 and TRBJ1-5, the complete variable domain is EPEVTQTPSHQVTQMGQEVILRCVPISNHLYFYWYRQILGQKVEFLVSFYNNEISEKSEIFDDQFSVERPDGSNFTLKIRSTKLEDSAMYFCASGSRGPGPQHFGDGTRLSIL.

The chain uses TRBV27 and TRBJ1-6; tentative D call: TRBD1 (6 bases). V lost 4 bases and J lost 0, with 13 bases in between. Germline V gives CDR1 MNHEY, CDR2 SMNVEV (reference sequence). This CDR3 is 17 amino acids long. The DNA for the CDR3 is TGTGCCAGCAGTTGGGGGCCCTATAGCTCCTATAATTCACCCCTCCACTTT. Its protein product is CASSWGPYSSYNSPLHF.

The chain employs TRBV19 and TRBJ2-5; the D gene is possibly TRBD2 (5 bases). This CDR3 region has 17 residues. V was shortened by 0 bases and J by 5 bases, with 19 bases between the two germline ends. CDR1 is LNHDA, CDR2 SQIVND, per germline (reference sequence). The CDR3 reads CASSIDLAAEFSETQYF. CDR3 DNA: TGTGCCAGTAGTATAGATCTGGCAGCGGAGTTTAGTGAGACCCAGTACTTC.

CDR3 DNA: TGTGCCAGCAGCCAACTCCCCCAGGGTCGGGGGACTGAAGCTTTCTTT. Translation gives CASSQLPQGRGTEAFF. This chain links TRBV4-2 with TRBJ1-1, with D possibly TRBD1 on 5 matching bases. V was shortened by 2 bases and J by 5 bases, with 18 bases between the two germline ends. This CDR3 spans 16 amino acids. Per germline, CDR1 LGHNA and CDR2 YNFKEQ.

The V gene is TRBV5-4, the J gene TRBJ1-2; 7 positions match TRBD1. CDR3 length equals 13 residues. The germline CDR1 and CDR2 sequences are SGHNT and YYREEE (reference sequence). Losses at the gene ends were 5 bases for V and 7 bases for J; bases not matched to a gene: 8. The CDR3 here is CASSPGRGIGYTF. As DNA, the CDR3 is TGTGCCAGCAGTCCCGGCAGGGGGATTGGCTACACCTTC.

V usage is TRBV29-1 and J usage is TRBJ2-2; perhaps TRBD1 as D (6 bases). CDR3 length: 13 amino acids. Germline V gives CDR1 SQVTM, CDR2 ANQGSEA. V was trimmed by 5 bases and J by 2 bases, leaving 9 bases between them. The CDR3 reads CSVWTDNTGELFF. In DNA form, the CDR3 reads TGCAGCGTTTGGACAGATAACACCGGGGAGCTGTTTTTT.

The V call is TRBV7-2, the J call TRBJ2-7; D unclear. CDR1 and CDR2 from the germline V gene are SGHTA and FQGNSA. The CDR3 length is 13 residues. The germline V and J ends were trimmed by 5 bases and 2 bases, with 10 bases remaining between them. The DNA for the CDR3 is TGTGCCAGCAGCCCCGGTTTCCCCTACGAGCAGTACTTC. Its protein product is CASSPGFPYEQYF.

The gene calls are TRBV6-6 and TRBJ2-7; no definite D call. The CDR3 contains 13 residues. Germline V gene data show CDR1 as MNHNY and CDR2 as SVGAGI (reference sequence). Trimming took off 2 bases at V and 3 bases at J, with 8 bases between the two ends. The CDR3 region is CASSYQLNYEQYF. The CDR3 coding sequence is TGTGCCAGCAGTTACCAGTTGAACTACGAGCAGTACTTC.

V usage is TRBV27 and J usage is TRBJ2-7; 8 bases align to TRBD1. V was pared by 6 bases and J by 6 bases, with 7 bases of the junction left unmatched. Germline-derived CDR1 and CDR2 are MNHEY and SMNVEV (reference sequence). The CDR3 sequence is 13 residues long. CDR3 loop: CASRRTGMGEQYF. The CDR3 nucleotides read TGTGCCAGCAGGAGGACAGGGATGGGCGAGCAGTACTTC.

V gene TRBV27 combines with J gene TRBJ1-1; D gene ambiguous. V shed 4 bases and J shed 1 base, with 7 bases lying between them. Germline V gives CDR1 MNHEY, CDR2 SMNVEV (reference sequence). This CDR3 is built from 13 residues. The CDR3 DNA is TGTGCCAGCAGTTCAGTGGCGAACACTGAAGCTTTCTTT. Protein product: CASSSVANTEAFF.

The rearrangement links TRBV19 to TRBJ1-1; no reliable D call. Between the trimmed V and J ends, which lost 7 bases and 10 bases, there was a span of 13 bases. CDR1 is LNHDA and CDR2 is SQIVND in the germline V gene (reference sequence). This CDR3 contains 11 residues. As DNA, the CDR3 is TGTGCCAGTATGCTGGGCGGGAGAGCTTTCTTT. Its protein product is CASMLGGRAFF. The complete variable domain, with remaining parts taken from reference TRBV19 and TRBJ1-1, reads DGGITQSPKYLFRKEGQNVTLSCEQNLNHDAMYWYRQDPGQGLRLIYYSQIVNDFQKGDIAEGYSVSREKKESFPLTVTSAQKNPTAFYLCASMLGGRAFFGQGTRLTVV.

This chain connects TRBV7-2 to TRBJ1-2; 10 bases map to TRBD1. Losses at the gene ends were 7 bases for V and 7 bases for J; bases not matched to a gene: 9. CDR1 and CDR2 (germline): SGHTA, FQGNSA. The CDR3 totals 14 residues. CDR3 sequence: CASTWGQGISGYTF. CDR3 DNA: TGTGCCAGCACTTGGGGACAGGGGATAAGTGGCTACACCTTC.